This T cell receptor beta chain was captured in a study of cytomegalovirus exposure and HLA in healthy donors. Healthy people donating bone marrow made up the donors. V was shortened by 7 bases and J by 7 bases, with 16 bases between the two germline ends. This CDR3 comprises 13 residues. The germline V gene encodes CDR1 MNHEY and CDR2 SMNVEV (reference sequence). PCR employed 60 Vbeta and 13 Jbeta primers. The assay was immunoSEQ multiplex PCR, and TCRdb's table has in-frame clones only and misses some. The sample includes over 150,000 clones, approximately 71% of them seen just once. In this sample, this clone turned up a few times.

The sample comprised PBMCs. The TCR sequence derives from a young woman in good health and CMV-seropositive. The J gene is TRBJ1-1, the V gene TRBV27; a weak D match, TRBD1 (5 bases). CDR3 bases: TGTGCCAGCATTCCCGCGGGGGGTGGTGAAGCTTTCTTT. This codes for CASIPAGGGEAFF.